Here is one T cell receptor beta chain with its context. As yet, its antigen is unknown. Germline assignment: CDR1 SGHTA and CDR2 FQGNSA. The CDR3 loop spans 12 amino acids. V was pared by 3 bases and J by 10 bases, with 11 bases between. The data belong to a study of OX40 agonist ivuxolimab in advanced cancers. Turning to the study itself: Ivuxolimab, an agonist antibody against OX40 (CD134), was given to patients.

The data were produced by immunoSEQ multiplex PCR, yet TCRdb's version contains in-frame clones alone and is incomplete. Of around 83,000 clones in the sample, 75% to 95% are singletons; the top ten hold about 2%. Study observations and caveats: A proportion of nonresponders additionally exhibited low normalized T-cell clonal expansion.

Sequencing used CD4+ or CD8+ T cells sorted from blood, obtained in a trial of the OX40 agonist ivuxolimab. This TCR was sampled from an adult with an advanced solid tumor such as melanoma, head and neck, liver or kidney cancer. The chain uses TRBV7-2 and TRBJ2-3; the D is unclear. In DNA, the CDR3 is TGTGCCAGCAGCTTGGCGGCGTCTCCGCAGTATTTT. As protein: CASSLAASPQYF.